This T cell receptor (beta chain) derives from a study of metastatic and nonmetastatic thyroid tumors. Across the study: Comparison of repertoires was carried out across blood and tumor or nodule tissue from malignant and benign thyroid patients. The study's findings and limits: Reported TCR beta diversity, measured in blood and tumor, was significantly higher for malignant thyroid tumors than for benign nodules.

Thyroid surgery was performed in patients who had received no treatment beforehand. This CDR3 contains 15 residues. V was clipped by 0 bases and J by 1 base, with 10 bases between them. CDR1 SGHDT and CDR2 YYEEEE come from the germline V gene. MiXCR was used by TCRdb to re-call the PCR reads. Of roughly 98,000 clones listed, 15% are singletons. Note on this clone: Its antigen remains unidentified.

The chain joins TRBV5-6 to TRBJ1-1; D is unclear. The sample consisted of blood. This TCR came from a female donor with papillary thyroid cancer or a benign thyroid nodule (not recorded which). Some clones in this sample may be carry-over from other donors' samples. The DNA for the CDR3 is TGTGCCAGCAGCTTGGCGAATGGAGGGAACACTGAAGCTTTCTTT. Its translation is CASSLANGGNTEAFF.